A single sample is the source of the 7 T cell receptor beta chains below, sequenced in a study of blood T cell repertoires in COVID-19. This table comes from immunoSEQ multiplex PCR, and its TCRdb copy is limited to in-frame clones, with some not included. Found here are 300,000 to 350,000 clones, around 90% of them singletons; the top ten hold roughly 8.9%. The sample was peripheral blood. The origin of the receptors is a man in his thirties or forties with COVID-19, enrolled during active disease.

The chain joins TRBV7-2 to TRBJ2-7, with a weak D call TRBD1 (5 bases). The V end lost 1 base, the J end lost 2 bases, and 15 bases lay between the germline ends. This CDR3 contains 16 residues. Germline V lookup: CDR1 SGHTA, CDR2 FQGNSA. The CDR3 spells CASSLGPNQGAYEQYF. The CDR3 DNA is TGTGCCAGCAGCTTAGGACCAAATCAGGGTGCCTACGAGCAGTACTTC.

The chain links TRBV7-9 to TRBJ2-7; possible D gene TRBD1, 5 bases. Trimming stripped 3 bases from V and 3 bases from J, with 9 bases between. This CDR3 is 13 amino acids long. Germline V gene lookup returns CDR1 SEHNR and CDR2 FQNEAQ (reference sequence). CDR3 DNA: TGTGCCAGCAGCTTGGGCAGGGACTACGAGCAGTACTTC. The encoded protein is CASSLGRDYEQYF. The full variable domain, with the rest looked up from reference TRBV7-9 and TRBJ2-7, is DTGVSQNPRHKITKRGQNVTFRCDPISEHNRLYWYRQTLGQGPEFLTYFQNEAQLEKSRLLSDRFSAERPKGSFSTLEIQRTEQGDSAMYLCASSLGRDYEQYFGPGTRLTVT.

The V gene is TRBV18, the J gene TRBJ1-5, with D unresolved. V was shortened by 6 bases and J by 3 bases, with 15 bases between the two germline ends. Germline V gene data show CDR1 as KGHSH and CDR2 as LQKENI. The CDR3 extends over 15 amino acids. The CDR3 sequence: CASSPTTGDNQPQHF. The CDR3 coding sequence is TGTGCCAGCTCCCCCACTACGGGAGACAATCAGCCCCAGCATTTT.

The chain uses TRBV3-1 (or the pseudogene TRBV3-2) and TRBJ2-1, with 8 bases that match TRBD1. The trim removed 0 bases at V and 8 bases at J, leaving 15 bases unmatched. The length of the CDR3 is 18 residues. The germline V gene encodes CDR1 LGHDT and CDR2 YNNKEL (reference sequence). CDR3 DNA: TGTGCCAGCAGCCAAGATGCAAGCAGGGGGCTTATCAGAGATGAGCAGTTCTTC. Translated: CASSQDASRGLIRDEQFF.

The rearrangement links TRBV6-6 to TRBJ1-2; 9 bases are a match to TRBD1. The germline CDR1 and CDR2 sequences are MNHNY and SVGAGI (reference sequence). Trimming at V came to 2 bases and at J to 14 bases, leaving 18 bases not matched to a gene. This CDR3 has 16 residues. The CDR3 nucleotides read TGTGCCAGCAGTTACAGGGCTGGACAGGGGAGGGCGGCTAGTACCTTC. Protein sequence: CASSYRAGQGRAASTF.

The CDR3 loop reads CSYAAGVTEAFF. DNA of the CDR3: TGCAGCTATGCTGCAGGGGTCACTGAAGCTTTCTTT. V gene TRBV29-1 combines with J gene TRBJ1-1; D is perhaps TRBD1 (6 bases). CDR3 length: 12 residues. V was clipped by 8 bases and J by 4 bases, with 14 bases between them. CDR1 is SQVTM and CDR2 is ANQGSEA in the germline V gene.

The chain combines TRBV7-9 with TRBJ2-7; TRBD2 agrees at 9 bases. The trim removed 5 bases at V and 4 bases at J, leaving 9 bases unmatched. Per the germline V gene, CDR1 is SEHNR and CDR2 is FQNEAQ (reference sequence). CDR3 length: 15 residues. The CDR3 reads CASSGGSGSFYEQYF. The CDR3 region has the DNA TGTGCCAGCAGCGGGGGTAGCGGGAGTTTTTACGAGCAGTACTTC.